These 19 T cell receptor beta chains share one sample of origin, sequenced in a study of cytomegalovirus exposure and HLA in healthy donors. PCR primers comprised 60 Vbeta and 13 Jbeta primers. TCRdb keeps only in-frame clones here, not all; method: immunoSEQ multiplex PCR. The sample records about 200,000 clones, roughly 81% being singletons. The material sequenced was PBMCs. These receptors were obtained from a woman in her twenties or thirties in good health and CMV-seropositive.

V is TRBV5-1 and J is TRBJ2-7, with D tentatively TRBD1 (5 bases). In germline, CDR1 is SGHRS, CDR2 YFSETQ. The CDR3 covers 14 residues. V lost 4 bases, J lost 2 bases, and 13 bases lay in between. CDR3 nucleotide sequence: TGCGCCAGCAGCAGGGGCCCCTCCGCCTACGAGCAGTACTTC. Translation: CASSRGPSAYEQYF.

The chain couples TRBV6-1 to TRBJ2-2, with 8 bases identical to TRBD2. The CDR3 consists of 16 residues. V gave up 0 bases and J gave up 7 bases; unmatched junction bases: 7. Germline V CDR1 and CDR2: MNHNS, SASEGT. The CDR3 sequence: CASSEAGLAGIGELFF. CDR3 DNA sequence: TGTGCCAGCAGTGAAGCGGGCTTAGCGGGAATCGGGGAGCTGTTTTTT.

The rearrangement uses TRBV5-1 and TRBJ2-5, with TRBD2 as a possible D gene (6 bases). The CDR3 totals 14 residues. V was clipped by 4 bases and J by 3 bases, with 13 bases between them. Germline assignment: CDR1 SGHRS and CDR2 YFSETQ. CDR3 protein: CASSLNGGEETQYF. The CDR3 DNA reads as TGCGCCAGCAGCCTGAACGGGGGAGAAGAGACCCAGTACTTC.

This sequence joins TRBV4-3 and TRBJ2-1; 7 bases line up with TRBD1. Germline assignment: CDR1 LGHNA and CDR2 YSLEER. This CDR3 has 15 amino acids. The V gene end was trimmed by 0 bases and the J gene end by 3 bases; junction bases not matched to a gene: 2. The CDR3 loop reads CASSQEGGDYNEQFF. The CDR3 DNA reads as TGCGCCAGCAGCCAAGAAGGGGGCGACTACAATGAGCAGTTCTTC.

The V gene is TRBV19, the J gene TRBJ2-1; TRBD2 agrees at 11 bases. Per germline, CDR1 LNHDA and CDR2 SQIVND (reference sequence). The CDR3 totals 17 residues. V was clipped by 3 bases and J by 3 bases; unmatched bases: 7. The CDR3 protein is CASSIHRTSGLYNEQFF. In DNA form, the CDR3 reads TGTGCCAGTAGTATTCATCGGACTAGCGGGCTCTACAATGAGCAGTTCTTC.

V is TRBV19 and J is TRBJ2-5; a possible D gene is TRBD2 (5 bases). The CDR3 covers 17 residues. With 4 bases removed from V and 3 bases from J, the gap between germline ends came to 21 bases. CDR1 LNHDA and CDR2 SQIVND come from the germline V gene (reference sequence). The CDR3 reads CASSRAGIRGPKETQYF. The CDR3 DNA reads TGTGCCAGTAGTAGGGCAGGTATTCGGGGTCCGAAAGAGACCCAGTACTTC. The variable domain in full, with the rest retrieved from reference TRBV19 and TRBJ2-5, is DGGITQSPKYLFRKEGQNVTLSCEQNLNHDAMYWYRQDPGQGLRLIYYSQIVNDFQKGDIAEGYSVSREKKESFPLTVTSAQKNPTAFYLCASSRAGIRGPKETQYFGPGTRLLVL.

This clone was seen only a few times. The V call is TRBV9, the J call TRBJ2-7; D is perhaps TRBD1 (6 bases). Trimming took 0 bases from V and 1 from J, leaving 8 bases between them. Germline CDR1 reads SGDLS; CDR2 reads YYNGEE. The CDR3 length is 14 residues. CDR3 region: CASSVVGQSYEQYF. The CDR3 nucleotides read TGTGCCAGCAGCGTAGTTGGACAGTCCTACGAGCAGTACTTC.

The rearrangement uses TRBV5-1 and TRBJ2-2, with 8 bases aligning to TRBD2. With V trimmed by 4 bases and J by 6 bases, 5 bases remained unmatched. The germline V gene encodes CDR1 SGHRS and CDR2 YFSETQ. The CDR3 has 14 residues. Here the CDR3 reads CASSHGGVAGELFF. CDR3 bases: TGCGCCAGCAGCCACGGGGGGGTCGCCGGGGAGCTGTTTTTT.

The chain recombines TRBV5-6 with TRBJ2-5; D is undetermined. Trimming left V 2 bases short and J 4 bases short, with 6 bases between. The V gene's germline CDR1 is SGHDT and CDR2 YYEEEE. The CDR3 has 12 amino acids. The CDR3 here is CASSFMSETQYF. Written as DNA, the CDR3 is TGTGCCAGCAGCTTCATGTCAGAGACCCAGTACTTC.

The chain recombines TRBV28 with TRBJ2-7, with 11 bases aligning to TRBD2. V dropped 4 bases and J dropped 5; count of bases not matched to a gene: 7. Germline CDR1 reads MDHEN; CDR2 reads SYDVKM. The length of the CDR3 is 15 residues. Written as DNA, the CDR3 is TGTGCCAGCAGTTCGTTAGCGGGAGGGCAGGACGAGCAGTACTTC. Encoded protein: CASSSLAGGQDEQYF.

This chain uses TRBV27 with TRBJ2-1, with D uncertain. The CDR3 extends over 13 amino acids. The germline CDR1 and CDR2 sequences are MNHEY and SMNVEV (reference sequence). V was clipped by 6 bases and J by 3 bases, with 9 bases between them. The CDR3 DNA is TGTGCCAGCAGGCCTACGGGCTACAATGAGCAGTTCTTC. It is translated as CASRPTGYNEQFF.

The V gene is TRBV14, the J gene TRBJ1-3; D is unclear. The CDR3 totals 17 residues. V lost 0 bases and J 0 bases, leaving 12 bases between the germline ends. CDR1 and CDR2 from the germline V gene are SGHDN and FVKESK. CDR3 sequence reads: CASSQDSGSISGNTIYF. The CDR3 nucleotides read TGTGCCAGCAGCCAAGATTCAGGATCAATCTCTGGAAACACCATATATTTT.

The gene calls are TRBV2 and TRBJ2-2, with 9 bases aligning to TRBD2. This CDR3 is built from 15 residues. Trimming removed 4 bases from V and 1 base from J; junction bases left unmatched: 1. CDR1 is SNHLY and CDR2 is FYNNEI in the germline V gene. DNA for the CDR3: TGTGCCAGCAGTGGACTAGCGGTGAACACCGGGGAGCTGTTTTTT. Its protein is CASSGLAVNTGELFF.

The chain employs TRBV28 and TRBJ2-7, with TRBD2 matching 9 bases. Germline V lookup: CDR1 MDHEN, CDR2 SYDVKM. The CDR3 consists of 13 residues. J lost 7 bases, V lost 2 bases, and 3 bases had no gene match. CDR3 region: CASSLLAGSEQYF. The CDR3 DNA sequence: TGTGCCAGCAGTTTACTAGCGGGGAGTGAGCAGTACTTC.

The V gene is TRBV7-3, the J gene TRBJ1-1; possibly TRBD1 for D (5 bases). Trimming cost V 1 base and J 5 bases, with 11 bases left between them. Germline CDR1 SGHTA, CDR2 FQGTGA. The CDR3 spans 14 residues. The CDR3 region has the DNA TGTGCCAGCAGCTTAAAGCAGGGTGTAACTGAAGCTTTCTTT. Its protein is CASSLKQGVTEAFF.

Here the CDR3 reads CAWSDLRGSTGRNEKLFF. DNA for the CDR3: TGTGCCTGGAGTGACCTCAGGGGATCGACAGGGAGGAATGAAAAACTGTTTTTT. V usage is TRBV30 and J usage is TRBJ1-4; 7 bases map to TRBD1. The CDR3 extends over 18 amino acids. Germline lookup yields CDR1 GTSNPN and CDR2 SVGIG (reference sequence). J lost 5 bases, V lost 1 base, and 16 bases had no gene match. Using reference TRBV30 and TRBJ1-4 for the parts outside the CDR3, the full variable domain is SQTIHQWPATLVQPVGSPLSLECTVEGTSNPNLYWYRQAAGRGLQLLFYSVGIGQISSEVPQNLSASRPQDRQFILSSKKLLLSDSGFYLCAWSDLRGSTGRNEKLFFGSGTQLSVL.

The chain combines TRBV18 with TRBJ2-7; 10 bases agree with TRBD2. The ends lost 6 bases at V and 2 bases at J; junction bases unmatched: 4. Germline CDR1 and CDR2: KGHSH and LQKENI. This CDR3 is built from 14 residues. The CDR3 protein is CASSPSGGPYEQYF. CDR3 bases: TGTGCCAGCTCTCCTAGCGGGGGCCCCTACGAGCAGTACTTC.

This clone was detected a few times. The rearrangement links TRBV28 to TRBJ2-7; D is perhaps TRBD2 (7 bases). CDR3 length: 14 residues. The V end was cut by 5 bases, the J end by 3 bases, with 14 bases between. The germline V gene encodes CDR1 MDHEN and CDR2 SYDVKM. The CDR3 region is CASSNRGARYEQYF. CDR3 nucleotide sequence: TGTGCCAGCAGTAACCGGGGGGCCCGCTACGAGCAGTACTTC.

The V call is TRBV2, the J call TRBJ2-3; maybe TRBD2 (6 bases). The CDR3 is 13 amino acids. The V end was cut by 6 bases, the J end by 6 bases, with 13 bases between. The germline CDR1 and CDR2 sequences are SNHLY and FYNNEI. CDR3 region: CASRPVGGDTQYF. The CDR3 nucleotides read TGTGCCAGCAGACCCGTTGGGGGGGATACGCAGTATTTT.